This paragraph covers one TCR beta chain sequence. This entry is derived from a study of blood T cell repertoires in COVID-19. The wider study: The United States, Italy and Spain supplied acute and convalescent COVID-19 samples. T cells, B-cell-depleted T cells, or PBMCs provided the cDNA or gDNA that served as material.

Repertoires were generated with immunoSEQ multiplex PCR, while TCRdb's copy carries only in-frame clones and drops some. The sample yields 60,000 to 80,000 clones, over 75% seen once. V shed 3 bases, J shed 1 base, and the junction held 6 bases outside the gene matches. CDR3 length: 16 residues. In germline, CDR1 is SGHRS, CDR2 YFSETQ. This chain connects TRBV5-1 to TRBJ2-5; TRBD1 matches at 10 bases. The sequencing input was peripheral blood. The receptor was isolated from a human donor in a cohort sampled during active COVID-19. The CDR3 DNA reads TGCGCCAGCAGCTACCGGGACAGGGGACGCCAAGAGACCCAGTACTTC. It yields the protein CASSYRDRGRQETQYF.